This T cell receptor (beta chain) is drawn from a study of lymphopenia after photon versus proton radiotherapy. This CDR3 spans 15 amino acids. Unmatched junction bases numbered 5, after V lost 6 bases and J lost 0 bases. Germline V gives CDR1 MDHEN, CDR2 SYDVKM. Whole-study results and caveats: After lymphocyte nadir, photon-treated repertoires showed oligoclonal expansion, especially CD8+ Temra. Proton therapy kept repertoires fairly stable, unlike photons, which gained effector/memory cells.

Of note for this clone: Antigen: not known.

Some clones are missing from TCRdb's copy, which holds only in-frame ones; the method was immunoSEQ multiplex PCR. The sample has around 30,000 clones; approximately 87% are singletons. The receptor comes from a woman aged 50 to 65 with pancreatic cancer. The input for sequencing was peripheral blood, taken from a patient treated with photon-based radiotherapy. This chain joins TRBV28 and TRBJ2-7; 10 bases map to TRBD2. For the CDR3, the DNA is TGTGCCAGCAGCCGTAGGACTAGCGGCTCCTACGAGCAGTACTTC. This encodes CASSRRTSGSYEQYF.